The 7 T cell receptor beta chains below all came from one sample that was sequenced in a study of T cell repertoires in cytomegalovirus infection. TCRdb analysed the reads with MiXCR anew, one entry per CDR3 protein. The sample consists of roughly 300,000 distinct CDR3 sequences, 25% of them appearing once. Sample: PBMCs. The receptor set was obtained from a human donor in good health (CMV status not recorded). Some clones in this sample may be carry-over from other donors' samples.

The sample holds a few counts of this clonotype. V gene TRBV20-1 combines with J gene TRBJ2-1; 8 positions agree with TRBD2. V was pared by 2 bases and J by 5 bases, with 11 bases of the junction left unmatched. Germline assignment: CDR1 DFQATT and CDR2 SNEGSKA (reference sequence). This CDR3 has 16 amino acids. The CDR3 DNA is TGCAGTGCTAGATCCGGTAGCGGGGCCCCCGACAATGAGCAGTTCTTC. Protein: CSARSGSGAPDNEQFF.

The chain employs TRBV30 and TRBJ2-7, with a tentative D call TRBD1 (6 bases). This CDR3 contains 13 residues. Trimming stripped 4 bases from V and 4 bases from J, with 14 bases between. Germline V gene sequence: CDR1 GTSNPN, CDR2 SVGIG (reference sequence). The CDR3 region has the DNA TGTGCCTGGACAGGGGCTTACTCATACGAGCAGTACTTC. Residues: CAWTGAYSYEQYF.

The chain has TRBV20-1 and TRBJ1-5; 7 nucleotides agree with TRBD1. The CDR3 totals 14 residues. CDR1 is DFQATT and CDR2 is SNEGSKA in the germline V gene (reference sequence). The V segment lost 6 bases and the J segment 0 bases; nucleotides outside the gene matches: 5. CDR3 nucleotides: TGCAGTGCGTTTGACAGGGTTAGCAATCAGCCCCAGCATTTT. This gives the protein CSAFDRVSNQPQHF.

This clonotype occurred a few times. The V gene is TRBV11-2, the J gene TRBJ1-1; tentatively, D is TRBD1 (5 bases). Trimming stripped 4 bases from V and 4 bases from J, with 10 bases between. CDR1 is SGHAT, CDR2 FQNNGV, per germline. The CDR3 extends over 13 amino acids. The CDR3 region is CASSSQGTTEAFF. The CDR3 region has the DNA TGTGCCAGCAGCTCCCAGGGTACCACTGAAGCTTTCTTT.

The V gene is TRBV20-1, the J gene TRBJ1-2; weak D call: TRBD1 (6 bases). The CDR3 has 13 residues. Trimming removed 6 bases at V and 9 bases at J, with 20 bases between. CDR1 is DFQATT and CDR2 is SNEGSKA in the germline V gene (reference sequence). The CDR3 spells CSAEETWQGSYTF. The CDR3, as DNA: TGCAGTGCCGAGGAGACTTGGCAGGGGAGCTACACCTTC.

This chain joins TRBV6-6 and TRBJ2-7; D is unresolved. CDR1 and CDR2 (germline): MNHNY, SVGAGI (reference sequence). The V and J ends lost 7 bases and 3 bases respectively, with 7 bases between them. The CDR3 is 11 residues long. The CDR3: CASTYNYEQYF. The CDR3 DNA sequence: TGTGCCAGCACCTACAACTACGAGCAGTACTTC.

In this sample, this clonotype turned up a few times. V usage is TRBV7-9 and J usage is TRBJ2-3; tentatively, D is TRBD2 (6 bases). The V gene lost 5 bases and the J gene lost 0 bases, with 12 bases spanning the gap. The CDR3 is 15 amino acids. CDR1 and CDR2 from the germline V gene are SEHNR and FQNEAQ (reference sequence). The CDR3 DNA is TGTGCCAGCAGCCCGCCGGGACTTAGCACAGATACGCAGTATTTT. This gives the protein CASSPPGLSTDTQYF.